These 25 T cell receptor beta chains originate from one sample sequenced in a study of T cells after yellow fever vaccination (dated by TCRdb to between 2018 and 2020). The library was generated by 5' RACE. The sequencing machine was an Illumina HiSeq 2500. TCRdb redid the processing of the public reads, applying fastp at Q25 and MiXCR, and retained in-frame beta chains. Rows with one shared CDR3 protein collapse into an entry with the most common genes and DNA. This sample has roughly 45,000 distinct CDR3 sequences in its table, and around 6.4% of those were observed once. Of the sample, 10% is held by the ten largest clones. The intended sense of this specimen's treatment or condition label: live attenuated yellow fever vaccine strain. Sequenced here: PBMCs, either bulk or a sorted T-cell subset (CD4+, CD8+, memory, or dextramer-sorted; not recorded which), sampled 45 days after the yellow fever booster vaccination. The receptors shown here come from a man between 25 and 39 years old who received the YFV17D yellow fever vaccine.

The V call is TRBV28, the J call TRBJ2-5; D assignment may be TRBD1 or TRBD2 (6 bases each). The germline V gene encodes CDR1 MDHEN and CDR2 SYDVKM. This CDR3 comprises 13 residues. V lost 7 bases to trimming and J lost 7 bases, with 16 bases between them. This CDR3 is CASIKPGAGTQYF. CDR3 coding DNA: TGTGCCAGCATCAAACCGGGGGCGGGGACCCAGTACTTC.

This clonotype was counted ten times or more. V is TRBV7-2 and J is TRBJ2-3; 8 positions agree with TRBD2. The CDR3 extends over 16 amino acids. After removal of 2 bases from V and 4 bases from J, the junction contained 8 bases not matched to a gene. Germline CDR1 is SGHTA and CDR2 is FQGNSA. The chain's CDR3 is CASSLRSGGSADTQYF. CDR3 DNA sequence: TGTGCCAGCAGCTTAAGGTCGGGGGGGAGTGCAGATACGCAGTATTTT.

The chain employs TRBV7-9 and TRBJ2-5; 7 nucleotides agree with TRBD2. Losses at the gene ends were 8 bases for V and 5 bases for J; bases not matched to a gene: 8. The CDR3 contains 13 residues. CDR1 is SEHNR and CDR2 is FQNEAQ in the germline V gene (reference sequence). Here the CDR3 DNA reads TGTGCCAGCCAGGGAGGGCCATGGGAGACCCAGTACTTC. It encodes CASQGGPWETQYF.

This clonotype was counted at least ten times. The gene calls are TRBV5-4 and TRBJ2-7, with D perhaps matching TRBD1 (6 bases). From germline, CDR1 is SGHNT and CDR2 YYREEE (reference sequence). This CDR3 contains 17 residues. V was shortened by 4 bases and J by 6 bases, with 26 bases between the two germline ends. The CDR3 spells CASSLILTQTGLREQYF. The DNA of the CDR3 is TGTGCCAGCAGCCTCATCCTAACTCAGACAGGTCTTCGCGAGCAGTACTTC.

The rearrangement uses TRBV6-2 or TRBV6-3 and TRBJ2-3; either TRBD1 or TRBD2 may fit D (5 bases each). Trimming left V 0 bases short and J 0 bases short, with 10 bases between. The length of the CDR3 is 16 residues. CDR1 is MNHEY and CDR2 is SVGEGT in the germline V gene. CDR3 amino acids: CASSYSGVTSTDTQYF. The CDR3 DNA sequence: TGTGCCAGCAGTTACTCGGGGGTTACTAGCACAGATACGCAGTATTTT.

Comment on this clonotype: A single base separates this from a much larger clone, so it may be a read error. The chain uses TRBV20-1 and TRBJ2-7; TRBD2 is a possible D gene (5 bases). CDR1 and CDR2 (germline): DFQATT, SNEGSKA (reference sequence). The CDR3 totals 13 residues. The DNA for the CDR3 is TGCAGTGCTAGATCGAATCAGCGGTACGGGCAGTACTTC. It encodes CSARSNQRYGQYF.

The sample holds many counts of this clonotype. The chain links TRBV20-1 to TRBJ2-1, with 13 bases matching TRBD2. This CDR3 region has 13 residues. Per the germline V gene, CDR1 is DFQATT and CDR2 is SNEGSKA (reference sequence). CDR3 bases: TGCAGGACTAGCGGGAGGAAGTACAATGAGCAGTTCTTC. Protein: CRTSGRKYNEQFF.

This clonotype was detected ten times or more. The chain couples TRBV5-1 to TRBJ2-3; D unresolved. The CDR3 extends over 15 amino acids. The ends were cut back, 3 bases at V and 1 base at J, with 12 bases in the middle. The germline CDR1 and CDR2 sequences are SGHRS and YFSETQ. This chain's CDR3 is CASSSTPDRTDTQYF. The CDR3, as DNA: TGCGCCAGCAGCTCGACCCCGGACCGCACAGATACGCAGTATTTT.

This clonotype was seen a handful of times. The chain carries TRBV6-1 and TRBJ1-2; a weak D match, TRBD1 (6 bases). The CDR3 has 14 residues. The V end lost 5 bases, the J end lost 8 bases, and 18 bases lay between the germline ends. Germline V gene data show CDR1 as MNHNS and CDR2 as SASEGT. CDR3 sequence (DNA): TGTGCCAGCAGTACCCCCCGGGGGGCGGAGGGCTACACCTTC. Protein sequence: CASSTPRGAEGYTF.

This clonotype was detected ten times or more. This rearrangement joins TRBV6-5 to TRBJ1-2; no clear D. CDR3 length: 14 residues. Germline V lookup: CDR1 MNHEY, CDR2 SVGAGI. V dropped 2 bases and J dropped 0 bases, with 7 bases sitting between them. The CDR3, as DNA: TGTGCCAGCAGTTACCTACAGACTAACTATGGCTACACCTTC. Amino acid sequence: CASSYLQTNYGYTF.

This clonotype has just a few counts. CDR3: CASSPLRDPRNQPQHF. The CDR3 nucleotides are TGTGCCAGCAGTCCCCTTCGGGACCCGCGCAATCAGCCCCAGCATTTT. This chain connects TRBV12-3 or TRBV12-4 to TRBJ1-5; D perhaps matches TRBD1 (5 bases). V lost 5 bases and J lost 2, with 16 bases in between. The CDR3 extends over 16 amino acids.

As concerns this clonotype: Given a much more abundant clone one base away, this may be a read error. J is TRBJ2-7 and V is TRBV6-5; D ambiguous. CDR1 MNHEY and CDR2 SVGAGI come from the germline V gene. The CDR3 is made up of 15 amino acids. CDR3 sequence (DNA): TGTGCCAGCAGATACTCGAGTTTGGCAAACTACGAGCAGTACTTC. Its translation: CASRYSSLANYEQYF.

This clonotype was picked up a small number of times. This rearrangement joins TRBV28 to TRBJ2-5; D gene ambiguous. CDR1 and CDR2 (germline): MDHEN, SYDVKM. Trimming stripped 4 bases from V and 2 bases from J, with 11 bases between. The CDR3 extends over 14 amino acids. The CDR3 nucleotides are TGTGCCAGCAGTTGGCCGGGCGTACAAGAGACCCAGTACTTC. As protein: CASSWPGVQETQYF.

To note about this clonotype: It may be a read error: a sequence one base away is much more abundant. The chain has TRBV28 and TRBJ1-5; maybe TRBD2 (5 bases). The end of the DNA aligns better with TRBJ2-3, so the J call may be wrong. The CDR3 is 13 residues long. Germline CDR1 is MDHEN and CDR2 is SYDVKM. As DNA, the CDR3 is TGTGCCAGCGGCGGGTCGATGAGTCAGCCCCAGTATTTT. This gives the protein CASGGSMSQPQYF.

This clonotype was counted ten times or more. The chain employs TRBV20-1 and TRBJ2-1, with 8 bases matching TRBD2. Trimming removed 0 bases from V and 7 bases from J; junction bases left unmatched: 11. Germline assignment: CDR1 DFQATT and CDR2 SNEGSKA (reference sequence). The CDR3 sequence is 16 residues long. Here the CDR3 DNA reads TGCAGTGCTAGAGATATTTCGCGGGAGGTGGGGAATGAGCAGTTCTTC. Translated, it gives CSARDISREVGNEQFF.

This clonotype was detected ten times or more. This chain joins TRBV20-1 and TRBJ2-1; D tentatively fits TRBD1 or TRBD2 (5 bases each). Trimming removed 4 bases from V and 5 bases from J, with 9 bases in between. The CDR3 covers 12 residues. Germline V CDR1 and CDR2: DFQATT, SNEGSKA (reference sequence). The CDR3 here is CSAKGPDNEQFF. The DNA of the CDR3 is TGCAGTGCTAAGGGACCTGACAATGAGCAGTTCTTC.

The chain employs TRBV4-3 and TRBJ2-5; 11 nucleotides line up with TRBD2. The CDR3 runs 20 residues. From germline, CDR1 is LGHNA and CDR2 YSLEER. Trimming took 0 bases from V and 5 from J; bases not matched to a gene: 17. In nucleotides, the CDR3 is TGCGCCAGCAGCCAAGAGGGTCTACTAGCGGGAGCGGGGTCTGGGGAGACCCAGTACTTC. Residues: CASSQEGLLAGAGSGETQYF.

This clonotype has just one count. The J gene is TRBJ2-1, the V gene TRBV3-1; no definite D call. Germline values: CDR1 LGHDT, CDR2 YNNKEL (reference sequence). V dropped 1 base and J dropped 10 bases, with 23 bases sitting between them. The CDR3 totals 17 residues. The CDR3 spells CASSQGSAMSRLGEQFF. The DNA of the CDR3 is TGTGCCAGCAGCCAAGGAAGTGCGATGAGTCGGTTAGGGGAGCAGTTCTTC.

The sample holds many counts of this clonotype. J is TRBJ2-7 and V is TRBV25-1; 8 nucleotides agree with TRBD2. The CDR3 is 19 residues long. Per germline, CDR1 MGHDK and CDR2 SYGVNS. Trimming cost V 11 bases and J 3 bases; bases outside gene matches: 27. The CDR3 region is CARLQGGPLEAGACYEQYF. The DNA for the CDR3 is TGTGCCCGATTGCAGGGCGGTCCACTAGAAGCGGGAGCTTGCTACGAGCAGTACTTC.

This clonotype was observed a handful of times. CDR3 amino acids: CSAREVMDQPQHF. CDR3 nucleotide sequence: TGCAGTGCTAGAGAGGTAATGGATCAGCCCCAGCATTTT. The chain uses TRBV20-1 and TRBJ1-5; D not certain. Germline V gene data show CDR1 as DFQATT and CDR2 as SNEGSKA (reference sequence). CDR3 length: 13 residues. The V and J ends lost 0 bases and 5 bases respectively, with 8 bases between them.

V and J are TRBV19 and TRBJ1-6, with a possible D match to TRBD1 (6 bases). Germline V lookup: CDR1 LNHDA, CDR2 SQIVND (reference sequence). The CDR3 spans 15 residues. V gave up 0 bases and J gave up 11 bases, with 14 bases separating them. The CDR3 region is CASSIEQTGTAPLHF. As DNA, the CDR3 is TGTGCCAGTAGTATAGAACAAACAGGGACGGCACCCCTCCACTTT. Together with reference TRBV19 and TRBJ1-6, the CDR3 gives the full variable domain: DGGITQSPKYLFRKEGQNVTLSCEQNLNHDAMYWYRQDPGQGLRLIYYSQIVNDFQKGDIAEGYSVSREKKESFPLTVTSAQKNPTAFYLCASSIEQTGTAPLHFGNGTRLTVT.

This clonotype was observed a few times. This may be a read error: a much more frequent sequence differs by one nucleotide. V gene TRBV25-1 combines with J gene TRBJ2-7; D gene uncertain. V lost 4 bases, J lost 3 bases, and 1 base lay in between. From germline, CDR1 is MGHDK and CDR2 SYGVNS. This CDR3 spans 10 amino acids. The CDR3 DNA follows: TGTGCCAGCAGTGGCTACGAGCAGTACTTC. It yields the protein CASSGYEQYF.

This clonotype was observed at least ten times. The V gene is TRBV27, the J gene TRBJ2-1; 8 positions agree with TRBD2. This CDR3 is built from 17 residues. The trim removed 4 bases at V and 5 bases at J, leaving 13 bases unmatched. Germline V gene lookup returns CDR1 MNHEY and CDR2 SMNVEV (reference sequence). This CDR3 is CASSSILAGNTNNEQFF. As DNA, the CDR3 is TGTGCCAGCAGTTCCATTTTAGCGGGAAATACCAACAATGAGCAGTTCTTC.

Concerning this clonotype: Possible read error: a much larger clone is one base away. The V and J genes are TRBV20-1 and TRBJ2-3; 7 bases match TRBD1. V gave up 5 bases and J gave up 5 bases; unmatched junction bases: 10. Germline CDR1 and CDR2: DFQATT and SNEGSKA (reference sequence). This CDR3 has 14 amino acids. In DNA, the CDR3 is TGCAGTGCTCCGACAGGGTCTTGGATAGATACGCAGTATTTT. The encoded protein is CSAPTGSWIDTQYF.

Many counts were recorded for this clonotype. The chain carries TRBV7-3 and TRBJ1-1; D unresolved. CDR3 length: 14 amino acids. Germline lookup yields CDR1 SGHTA and CDR2 FQGTGA. With 1 base removed from V and 2 bases from J, the gap between germline ends came to 8 bases. CDR3 sequence reads: CASSLNSLNTEAFF. In DNA form, the CDR3 reads TGTGCCAGCAGCTTAAACAGCTTAAACACTGAAGCTTTCTTT.